This T cell receptor beta chain emerged from a study of cytomegalovirus exposure and HLA in healthy donors. The CDR3 spans 15 residues. The ends were cut back, 0 bases at V and 1 base at J, with 10 bases in the middle. Looked up from germline, CDR1 is SGHRS and CDR2 is YFSETQ. This PCR relied on a set of 60 Vbeta primers and 13 Jbeta primers. Profiling relied on immunoSEQ multiplex PCR, and the TCRdb table lists in-frame clones only, not all of them. Of 180,000 or so clones in the sample, more than 75% were seen once. Study results and limitations: Published work reported that the classifier diagnosed cytomegalovirus status with high specificity and sensitivity. Presence/absence analyses rested on an assumption that sequencing depth was roughly uniform across donors. Rates of TCR association differed by HLA locus in a later analysis, with DRB1 highest and HLA-C lowest.

Regarding this clone: Its antigen is still unknown.

The sequenced sample was PBMCs. The chain couples TRBV5-1 to TRBJ2-5; no clear D gene. This TCR was sampled from a woman between 45 and 65 years old in good health and CMV-seropositive. As DNA, the CDR3 is TGCGCCAGCAGCTTGGAGCCCTACAGCCAAGAGACCCAGTACTTC. It specifies CASSLEPYSQETQYF.